There are many counts of the clone carrying this T cell receptor (beta chain). The antigen is unknown. One entry per CDR3 protein, called by TCRdb with MiXCR from the 5' RACE reads. Of 500,000 to 600,000 distinct CDR3 sequences detected, around 20% appear once; the ten largest clones hold around 1%. The data were obtained in a study of identical twins. With 3 bases clipped from V and 9 bases from J, the junction kept 10 bases outside the gene matches. The CDR3 extends over 15 amino acids. Germline CDR1 SGHKS, CDR2 YYEKEE (reference sequence). Study findings and constraints: Conclusions were drawn cross-sectionally by statistical analysis, without following the same donors.

These records were also assigned to another study, of T cells expressing NK-cell markers. Per that paper: For a handful of donors, these clonotypes were likewise the leading ones in the CD3+CD56-NKG2C+ fraction.

The chain has TRBV5-5 and TRBJ2-1; 9 nucleotides align to TRBD2. This TCR was recovered from a woman aged 18-29 years in good health. The sample was CD4+ T cells sorted from blood. The CDR3 reads CASSSLASGKSEQFF. For the CDR3, the DNA is TGTGCCAGCAGCTCCCTCGCTAGCGGGAAAAGTGAGCAGTTCTTC.